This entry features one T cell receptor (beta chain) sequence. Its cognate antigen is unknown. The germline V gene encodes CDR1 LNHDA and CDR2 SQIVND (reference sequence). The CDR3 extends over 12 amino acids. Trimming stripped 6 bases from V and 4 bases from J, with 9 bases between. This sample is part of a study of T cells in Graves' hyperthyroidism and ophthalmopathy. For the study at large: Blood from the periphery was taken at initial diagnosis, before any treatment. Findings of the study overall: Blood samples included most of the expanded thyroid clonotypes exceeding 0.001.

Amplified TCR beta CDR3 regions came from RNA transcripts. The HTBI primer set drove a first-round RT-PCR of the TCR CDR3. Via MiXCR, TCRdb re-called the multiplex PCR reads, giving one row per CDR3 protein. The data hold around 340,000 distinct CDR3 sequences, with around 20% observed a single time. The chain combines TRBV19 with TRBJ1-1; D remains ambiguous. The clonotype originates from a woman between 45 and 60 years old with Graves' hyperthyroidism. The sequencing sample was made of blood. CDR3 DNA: TGTGCCAGTAGGTCATCCACCACTGAAGCTTTCTTT. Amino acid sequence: CASRSSTTEAFF.